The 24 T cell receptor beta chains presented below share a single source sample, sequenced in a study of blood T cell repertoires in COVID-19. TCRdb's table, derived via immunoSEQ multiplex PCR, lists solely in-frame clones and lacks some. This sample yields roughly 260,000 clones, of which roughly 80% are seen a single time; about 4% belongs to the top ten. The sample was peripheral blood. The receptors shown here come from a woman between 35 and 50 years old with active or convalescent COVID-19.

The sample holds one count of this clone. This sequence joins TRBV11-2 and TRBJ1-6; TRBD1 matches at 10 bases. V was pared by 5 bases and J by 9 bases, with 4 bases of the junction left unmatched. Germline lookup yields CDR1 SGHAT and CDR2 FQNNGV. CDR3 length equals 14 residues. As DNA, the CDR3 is TGTGCCAGCAGCATGACAGGGGGCCGTTCACCCCTCCACTTT. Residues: CASSMTGGRSPLHF.

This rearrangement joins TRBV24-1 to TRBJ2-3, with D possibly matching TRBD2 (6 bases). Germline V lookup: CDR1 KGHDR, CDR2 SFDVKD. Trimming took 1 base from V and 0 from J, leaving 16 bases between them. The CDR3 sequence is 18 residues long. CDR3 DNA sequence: TGTGCCACCAGTGATTTCGCTGGTCTAGCGCGAAGCACAGATACGCAGTATTTT. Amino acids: CATSDFAGLARSTDTQYF.

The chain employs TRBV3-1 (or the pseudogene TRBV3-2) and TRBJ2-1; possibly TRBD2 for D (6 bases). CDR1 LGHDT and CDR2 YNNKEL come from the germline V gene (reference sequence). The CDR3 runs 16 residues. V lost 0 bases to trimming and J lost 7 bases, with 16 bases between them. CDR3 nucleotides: TGTGCCAGCAGCCAAGATCGGGTACTAGCAACGAATGAGCAGTTCTTC. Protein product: CASSQDRVLATNEQFF.

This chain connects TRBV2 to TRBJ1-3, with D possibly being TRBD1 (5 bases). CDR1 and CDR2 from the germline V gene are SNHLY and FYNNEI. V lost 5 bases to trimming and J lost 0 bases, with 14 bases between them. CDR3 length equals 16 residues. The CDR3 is CASSSQGGSSGNTIYF. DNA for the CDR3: TGTGCCAGCAGTTCCCAGGGTGGCAGCTCTGGAAACACCATATATTTT.

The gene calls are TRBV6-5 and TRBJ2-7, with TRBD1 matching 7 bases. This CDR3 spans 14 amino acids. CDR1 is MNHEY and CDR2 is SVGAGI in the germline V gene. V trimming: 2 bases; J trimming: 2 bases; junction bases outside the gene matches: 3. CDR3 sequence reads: CASSYRQGPYEQYV. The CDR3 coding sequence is TGTGCCAGCAGTTACCGACAGGGCCCCTACGAGCAGTACGTC.

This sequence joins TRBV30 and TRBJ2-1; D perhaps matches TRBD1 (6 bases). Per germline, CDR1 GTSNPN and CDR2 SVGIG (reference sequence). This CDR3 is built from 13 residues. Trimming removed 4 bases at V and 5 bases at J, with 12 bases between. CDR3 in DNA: TGTGCCTGGATGGGGAAGGGGGACAATGAGCAGTTCTTC. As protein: CAWMGKGDNEQFF.

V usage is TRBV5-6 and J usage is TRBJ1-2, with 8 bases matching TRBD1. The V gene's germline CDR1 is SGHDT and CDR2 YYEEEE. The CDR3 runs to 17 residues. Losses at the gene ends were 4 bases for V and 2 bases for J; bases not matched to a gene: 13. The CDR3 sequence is CASSRLIKTGANYGYTF. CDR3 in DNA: TGTGCCAGCAGCCGGCTGATTAAGACAGGGGCCAACTATGGCTACACCTTC.

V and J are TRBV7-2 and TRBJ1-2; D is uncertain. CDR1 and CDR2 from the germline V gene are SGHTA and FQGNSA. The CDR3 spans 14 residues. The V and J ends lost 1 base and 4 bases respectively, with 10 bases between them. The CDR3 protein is CASSLVGVSYGYTF. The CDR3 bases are TGTGCCAGCAGCTTAGTCGGGGTTTCCTATGGCTACACCTTC.

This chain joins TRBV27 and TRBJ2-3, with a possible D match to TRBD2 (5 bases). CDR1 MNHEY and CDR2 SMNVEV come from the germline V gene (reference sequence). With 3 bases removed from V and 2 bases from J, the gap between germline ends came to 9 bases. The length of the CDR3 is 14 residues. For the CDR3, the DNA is TGTGCCAGCAGTTTCAACGGGGACACAGATACGCAGTATTTT. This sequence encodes CASSFNGDTDTQYF.

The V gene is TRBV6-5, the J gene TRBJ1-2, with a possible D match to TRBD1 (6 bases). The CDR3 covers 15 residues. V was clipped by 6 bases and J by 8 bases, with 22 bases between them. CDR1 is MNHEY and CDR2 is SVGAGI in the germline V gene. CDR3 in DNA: TGTGCCAGCAGGCCGCAAACCGGGACAAGTGCCGGCTACACCTTC. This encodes CASRPQTGTSAGYTF.

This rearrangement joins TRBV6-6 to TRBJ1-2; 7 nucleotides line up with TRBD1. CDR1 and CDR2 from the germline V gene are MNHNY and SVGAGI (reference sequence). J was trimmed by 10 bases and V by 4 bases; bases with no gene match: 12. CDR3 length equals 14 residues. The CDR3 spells CASSFDRETDHYTF. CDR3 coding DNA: TGTGCCAGCAGTTTCGACAGGGAAACGGACCACTACACCTTC.

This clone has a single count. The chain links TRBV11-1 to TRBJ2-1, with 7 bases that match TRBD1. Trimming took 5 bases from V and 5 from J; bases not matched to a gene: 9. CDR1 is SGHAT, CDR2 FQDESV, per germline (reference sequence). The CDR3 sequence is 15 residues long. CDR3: CASSQAGTVDNEQFF. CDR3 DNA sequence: TGTGCCAGCAGCCAGGCCGGGACAGTCGACAATGAGCAGTTCTTC.

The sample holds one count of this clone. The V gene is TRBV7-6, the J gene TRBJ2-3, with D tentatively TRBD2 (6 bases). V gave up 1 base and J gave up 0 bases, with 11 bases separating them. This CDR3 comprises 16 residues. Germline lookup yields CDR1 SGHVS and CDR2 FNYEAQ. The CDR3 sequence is CASSLGSGVSTDTQYF. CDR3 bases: TGTGCCAGCAGCTTAGGTAGCGGTGTTAGCACAGATACGCAGTATTTT.

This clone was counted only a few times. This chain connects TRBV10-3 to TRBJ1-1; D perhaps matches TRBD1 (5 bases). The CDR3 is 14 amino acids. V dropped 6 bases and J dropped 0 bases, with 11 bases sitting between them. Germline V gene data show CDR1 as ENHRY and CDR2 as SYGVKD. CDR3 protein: CAISPWGMNTEAFF. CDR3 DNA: TGTGCCATCAGCCCTTGGGGCATGAACACTGAAGCTTTCTTT.

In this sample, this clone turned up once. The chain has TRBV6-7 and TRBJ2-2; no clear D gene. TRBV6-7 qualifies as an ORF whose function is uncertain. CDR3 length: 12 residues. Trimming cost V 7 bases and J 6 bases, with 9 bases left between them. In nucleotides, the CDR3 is TGTGCCAGCATTGCGGAGCCCGGGGAGCTGTTTTTT. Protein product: CASIAEPGELFF.

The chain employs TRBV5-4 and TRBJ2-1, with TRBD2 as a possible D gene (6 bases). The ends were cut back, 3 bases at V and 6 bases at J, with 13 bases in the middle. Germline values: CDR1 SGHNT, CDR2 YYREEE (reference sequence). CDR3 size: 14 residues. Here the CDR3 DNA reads TGTGCCAGCAGCTCTCAGAGGAGGGGCAATGAGCAGTTCTTC. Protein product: CASSSQRRGNEQFF. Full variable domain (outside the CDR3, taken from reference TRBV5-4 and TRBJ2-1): ETGVTQSPTHLIKTRGQQVTLRCSSQSGHNTVSWYQQALGQGPQFIFQYYREEENGRGNFPPRFSGLQFPNYSSELNVNALELDDSALYLCASSSQRRGNEQFFGPGTRLTVL.

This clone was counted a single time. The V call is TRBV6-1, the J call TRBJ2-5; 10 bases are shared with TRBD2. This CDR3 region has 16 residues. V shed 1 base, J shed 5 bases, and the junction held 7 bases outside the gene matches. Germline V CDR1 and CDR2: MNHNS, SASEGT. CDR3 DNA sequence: TGTGCCAGCAGTGAAGGTAGCGGGGGGTTTTGGGAGACCCAGTACTTC. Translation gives CASSEGSGGFWETQYF.

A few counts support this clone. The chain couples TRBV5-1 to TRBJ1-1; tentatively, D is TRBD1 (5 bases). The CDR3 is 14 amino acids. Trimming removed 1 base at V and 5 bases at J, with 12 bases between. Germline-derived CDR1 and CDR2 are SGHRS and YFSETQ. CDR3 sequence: CASSLQEGRTEAFF. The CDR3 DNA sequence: TGCGCCAGCAGCTTGCAGGAGGGACGAACTGAAGCTTTCTTT.

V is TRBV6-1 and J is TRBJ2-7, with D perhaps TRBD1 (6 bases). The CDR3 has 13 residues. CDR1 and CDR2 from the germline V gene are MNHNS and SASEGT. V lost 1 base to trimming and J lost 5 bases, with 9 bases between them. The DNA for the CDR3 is TGTGCCAGCAGTGAAGTGAGGGGGAACGAGCAGTACGTC. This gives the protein CASSEVRGNEQYV.

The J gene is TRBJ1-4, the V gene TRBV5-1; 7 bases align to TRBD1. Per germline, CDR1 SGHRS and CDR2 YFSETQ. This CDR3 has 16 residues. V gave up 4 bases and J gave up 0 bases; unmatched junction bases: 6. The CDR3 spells CASSRTGDATNEKLFF. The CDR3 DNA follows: TGCGCCAGCAGCCGTACAGGGGATGCAACTAATGAAAAACTGTTTTTT.

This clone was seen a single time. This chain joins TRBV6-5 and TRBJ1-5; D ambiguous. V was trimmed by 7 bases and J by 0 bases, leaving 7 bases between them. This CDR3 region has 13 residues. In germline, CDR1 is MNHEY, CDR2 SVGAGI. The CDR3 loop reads CASTRSSNQPQHF. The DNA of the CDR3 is TGTGCCAGCACCCGGAGTAGCAATCAGCCCCAGCATTTT.

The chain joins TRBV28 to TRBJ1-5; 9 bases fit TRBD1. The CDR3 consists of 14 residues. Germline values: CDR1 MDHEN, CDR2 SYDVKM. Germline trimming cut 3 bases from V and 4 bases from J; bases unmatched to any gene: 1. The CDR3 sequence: CASSLTGGNQPQHF. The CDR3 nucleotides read TGTGCCAGCAGTTTGACAGGGGGAAATCAGCCCCAGCATTTT.

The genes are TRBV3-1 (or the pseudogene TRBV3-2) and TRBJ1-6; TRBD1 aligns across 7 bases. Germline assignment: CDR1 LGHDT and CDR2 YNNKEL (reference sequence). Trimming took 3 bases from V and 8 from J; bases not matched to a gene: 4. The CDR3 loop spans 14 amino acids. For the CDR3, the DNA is TGTGCCAGCAGCCACAGGGACAGCCATTCACCCCTCCACTTT. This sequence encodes CASSHRDSHSPLHF.

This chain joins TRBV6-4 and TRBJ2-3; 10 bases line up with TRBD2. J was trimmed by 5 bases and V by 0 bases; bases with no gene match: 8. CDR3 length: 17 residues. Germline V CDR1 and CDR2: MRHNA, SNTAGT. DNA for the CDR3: TGTGCCAGCAGTGACTCCCAGGAGCGGGGGGGCATAGATACGCAGTATTTT. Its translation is CASSDSQERGGIDTQYF.